This T cell receptor (beta chain) was documented in a study of tumor-infiltrating lymphocytes in primary liver carcinoma. Whole-study context: Sample counts of productive TCRbeta reads spanned roughly 3.5 to 8 million; these counts were similar across tissue types. Study-wide results and caveats: With p = 0.039, the top-250-clone fraction in tumors significantly exceeded that in blood. Relative to tumor region pairs, the tumor-adjacent and tumor-blood pairs showed overlap that was lower. Present in all five tumor regions were only about 8-25% of the top clones.

Without any cell sorting, about 20-31 mg of bulk tissue yielded co-extracted RNA and DNA. The CDR3 totals 14 residues. Trimming shortened V by 3 bases and J by 4 bases, and 13 bases separated the two germline ends. Germline CDR1 reads SNHLY; CDR2 reads FYNNEI. A constant-region primer served to make TCR beta cDNA from around 540 ng total RNA. Three nested multiplex PCR rounds of slightly modified ARM-PCR generated TCR beta libraries. PCR rounds one and two used TRBV1-TRBV30 forward primers with a C-beta reverse primer for 10 cycles each. Each CDR3 protein is one row after TCRdb ran MiXCR on the multiplex PCR reads. Here the sample spans about 48,000 distinct CDR3 sequences, about 70% being singletons. As to this clonotype: Its antigen is as yet unknown. A much larger clone sits a single nucleotide away, making a read error possible. The final CDR3 position lacks the conserved phenylalanine or tryptophan, pointing to a likely read error.

J is TRBJ2-7 and V is TRBV2, with a tentative D call TRBD2 (6 bases). The TCR sequence derives from a man aged 40-50 years with primary liver carcinoma and hepatitis B virus infection. The sequencing input was liver tumor tissue from sampling region 3. Subset specified: tumor region T3, left-lateral pole. In nucleotides, the CDR3 is TGTGCCAGCAGTGAGGGGGGTAGTGGTTACGAGCAGTACATC. Amino acid sequence: CASSEGGSGYEQYI.